Listed here is a single T cell receptor (beta chain). Its antigen is unidentified. The sample is drawn from a study of Ad26.COV2.S vaccination and SARS-CoV-2 variants. Looking at the study overall: Participants got Ad26.COV2.S intramuscularly, once or twice 56 days apart. Study observations and caveats: Spike-specific TCR breadth ran higher among vaccine recipients than placebo recipients.

Treatment described: 15 to 20 received Ad26.COV2.S at low or high dose, single or two shots; 5 received placebo; per-sample allocation not given. Sampling occurred on day 63 after the first vaccine or placebo injection. A Boston adult aged 18-55 years was the donor. An Ad26 vector carrying the Wuhan-strain SARS-CoV-2 spike served as the vaccine. TCRdb's table, derived via immunoSEQ multiplex PCR, lists solely in-frame clones and lacks some. The sample has fewer than 500,000 clones, 85% to 90% seen once. The sample in question was peripheral blood, obtained in a trial of Ad26.COV2.S vaccine versus placebo. This TCR derives from a person aged 18-60 years who received the Ad26.COV2.S COVID-19 vaccine or a placebo.

CDR3 protein: CASSSGETRDRGPQHF. In DNA form, the CDR3 reads TGTGCCAGTAGCAGTGGGGAAACCAGGGATCGGGGGCCCCAGCATTTT. The V call is TRBV19, the J call TRBJ1-5; perhaps TRBD1 as D (5 bases). V lost 6 bases, J lost 9 bases, and 24 bases lay in between. This CDR3 region has 16 residues. Germline V gene sequence: CDR1 LNHDA, CDR2 SQIVND (reference sequence).